The rows below give T cell receptor beta chains drawn from one sample of a study of blood T cell repertoires in COVID-19. Profiling relied on immunoSEQ multiplex PCR, and the TCRdb table lists in-frame clones only, not all of them. The sample contains 35,000 to 55,000 clones, about nine tenths of which appear only once. Sequenced input: peripheral blood. The receptor set was obtained from a man in his fifties or sixties with active COVID-19. The CDR3 runs from the conserved cysteine through the conserved F or W. D genes are given only for firm matches. Clone size is stated in some rows and not others, as once, few, many or a class when expanded.

j_gene,d_gene,abundance,v_gene,CDR3aa,CDR3nt
TRBJ2-5,TRBD2,-,TRBV5-1,CASSLYSSGSMSRETQYF,TGCGCCAGCAGCTTGTACTCTAGCGGGAGCATGTCTAGGGAGACCCAGTACTTC
TRBJ2-3,TRBD2,-,TRBV2,CASRRTSGTLETSTDTQYF,TGTGCCAGCAGGCGCACTAGCGGGACCCTCGAAACATCCACAGATACGCAGTATTTT
TRBJ1-5,-,-,TRBV27,CASSIQGGGNQPQHF,TGTGCCAGCAGTATCCAGGGAGGGGGCAATCAGCCCCAGCATTTT
TRBJ2-5,-,-,TRBV10-3,CASTPFAGIGETQYF,TGTGCCAGCACCCCCTTCGCGGGAATAGGAGAGACCCAGTACTTC
TRBJ2-3,-,-,TRBV3-1/TRBV3-2,CASSSPTQADTQYF,TGTGCCAGCAGCTCGCCCACCCAGGCAGATACGCAGTATTTT
TRBJ2-5,-,-,TRBV5-1,CASSLPRETQYF,TGCGCCAGCAGCTTACCACGGGAGACCCAGTACTTC
TRBJ2-3,TRBD1,-,TRBV2,CASNWGQGGSTDTQYF,TGTGCCAGCAATTGGGGACAGGGAGGCAGCACAGATACGCAGTATTTT
TRBJ1-6,-,-,TRBV4-1,CASSQKRDFDSPLHF,TGCGCCAGCAGCCAAAAACGGGACTTCGATTCACCCCTCCACTTT
TRBJ2-7,-,medium-sized,TRBV4-2,CASSQDFPGEPRPSYEQYF,TGTGCCAGCAGCCAAGATTTTCCGGGAGAACCCAGACCCTCCTACGAGCAGTACTTC
TRBJ2-5,TRBD2,-,TRBV2,CASSVTSGGGTQYF,TGTGCCAGCAGCGTGACTAGCGGGGGGGGGACCCAGTACTTC
TRBJ2-1,TRBD1,-,TRBV7-3,CASSEGQGPPNEQFF,TGTGCCAGCAGCGAGGGACAGGGGCCCCCCAATGAGCAGTTCTTC
TRBJ2-3,TRBD2,-,TRBV18,CASSPGTSGRTDTQYF,TGTGCCAGCTCACCGGGGACTAGCGGGAGAACAGATACGCAGTATTTT
TRBJ2-1,-,-,TRBV21-1,CARKKEGGFYNEQFF,TGTGCCAGAAAAAAAGAGGGAGGGTTCTACAATGAGCAGTTCTTC
TRBJ2-2,-,-,TRBV6-6,CASSYWQPNTGELFF,TGTGCCAGCAGTTACTGGCAACCCAACACCGGGGAGCTGTTTTTT
TRBJ1-2,-,-,TRBV30,CAWSAVPSGGYTF,TGTGCCTGGAGTGCGGTACCGTCAGGCGGCTACACCTTC
TRBJ1-2,TRBD1,-,TRBV18,CASSPGQGTTYGYTF,TGTGCCAGCTCACCAGGACAGGGGACAACTTATGGCTACACCTTC
TRBJ2-2,TRBD2,-,TRBV3-1/TRBV3-2,CASSQDTGGGTGELFF,TGTGCCAGCAGCCAAGACACGGGAGGAGGCACCGGGGAGCTGTTTTTT
TRBJ1-1,TRBD1,few,TRBV10-1,CASSESGQGYTEAFF,TGCGCCAGCAGTGAGTCTGGACAGGGGTACACTGAAGCTTTCTTT
TRBJ2-2,TRBD1,-,TRBV4-1,CASRNPTGGGKNTGELFF,TGCGCCAGCAGGAACCCGACAGGGGGCGGGAAAAACACCGGGGAGCTGTTTTTT
TRBJ2-7,TRBD2,-,TRBV5-1,CASSFGGTSGDYEQYF,TGCGCCAGCAGCTTCGGAGGGACTAGCGGGGACTACGAGCAGTACTTC
TRBJ2-1,TRBD2,once,TRBV19,CASSGREGLSDEQFF,TGTGCCAGTAGTGGGAGGGAGGGACTCTCCGATGAGCAGTTCTTC
TRBJ1-1,-,-,TRBV19,CASKQGEMNTEAFF,TGTGCCAGTAAACAGGGCGAGATGAACACTGAAGCTTTCTTT
TRBJ2-3,-,once,TRBV3-1/TRBV3-2,CASTRTSTDTQYF,TGTGCCAGCACCAGGACTAGCACAGATACGCAGTATTTT
TRBJ2-5,-,-,TRBV15,CATSIPRGKETQYF,TGTGCCACCAGCATCCCCAGGGGCAAAGAGACCCAGTACTTC
TRBJ2-7,TRBD2,-,TRBV6-5,CASSGTSGFYEQYF,TGTGCCAGCAGCGGGACTAGCGGGTTCTACGAGCAGTACTTC
TRBJ1-5,TRBD1,-,TRBV2,CASTGQGVQPQHF,TGTGCCAGCACCGGACAGGGCGTCCAGCCCCAGCATTTT
TRBJ2-3,-,-,TRBV4-1,CASSHADTQYF,TGCGCCAGCAGCCACGCAGATACGCAGTATTTT
TRBJ1-5,-,-,TRBV18,CASSPTGPSNQPQHF,TGTGCCAGCTCACCGACAGGACCCAGCAATCAGCCCCAGCATTTT
TRBJ1-5,-,-,TRBV10-3,CAISTWGGNQPQHF,TGTGCCATCAGCACCTGGGGGGGCAATCAGCCCCAGCATTTT
TRBJ2-5,-,-,TRBV7-9,CASSLTPWTEYQETQYF,TGTGCCAGCAGCCTAACCCCCTGGACTGAATACCAAGAGACCCAGTACTTC
TRBJ1-4,-,-,TRBV2,CASSEQVNEKLFF,TGTGCCAGCAGTGAGCAGGTTAATGAAAAACTGTTTTTT
TRBJ2-7,TRBD2,-,TRBV2,CASSPEGLAGVYEQYF,TGTGCCAGCAGCCCCGAGGGACTAGCGGGAGTTTACGAGCAGTACTTC
TRBJ2-1,TRBD2,-,TRBV4-3,CASSQGAGDRNEQFF,TGCGCCAGCAGCCAAGGGGCGGGGGATAGGAATGAGCAGTTCTTC
TRBJ2-1,TRBD2,few,TRBV19,CASRTGTSGGNEQFF,TGTGCCAGTAGAACCGGGACTAGCGGGGGGAATGAGCAGTTCTTC
TRBJ2-7,TRBD2,-,TRBV3-1/TRBV3-2,CASSRASGSGSVLYEQYF,TGTGCCAGCAGTCGAGCCTCGGGAAGCGGGAGCGTATTGTACGAGCAGTACTTC
TRBJ2-2,TRBD1,-,TRBV4-2,CASSPGGQGRTGELFF,TGTGCCAGCAGCCCGGGGGGACAGGGGCGCACCGGGGAGCTGTTTTTT
TRBJ1-1,-,medium-sized,TRBV18,CASSPADSKEAFF,TGTGCCAGCTCACCGGCGGACAGCAAAGAAGCTTTCTTT
TRBJ2-7,TRBD1,-,TRBV9,CASSVGLGQDYEQYF,TGTGCCAGCAGCGTAGGGTTGGGACAGGACTACGAGCAGTACTTC
TRBJ2-3,-,-,TRBV10-3,CATRNGGEDTQYF,TGTGCCACCCGTAATGGAGGAGAAGATACGCAGTATTTT
TRBJ1-6,-,-,TRBV5-1,CASSLAGGRYNSPLHF,TGCGCCAGCAGCTTGGCCGGGGGGAGATATAATTCACCCCTCCACTTT
TRBJ2-5,TRBD1,-,TRBV5-1,CASSLEGGVETQYF,TGCGCCAGCAGCTTGGAAGGGGGCGTAGAGACCCAGTACTTC
TRBJ1-2,-,-,TRBV3-1/TRBV3-2,CASSHLTGTEGYTF,TGTGCCAGCAGCCACCTGACAGGTACGGAAGGCTACACCTTC
TRBJ2-1,TRBD2,-,TRBV28,CASSPRTSIEGEQFF,TGTGCCAGCAGTCCCCGGACTAGTATCGAGGGTGAGCAGTTCTTC
TRBJ1-2,TRBD1,-,TRBV7-2,CASSLGPDRVTGYTF,TGTGCCAGCAGCTTAGGCCCCGACAGGGTTACAGGCTACACCTTC
TRBJ2-5,TRBD2,-,TRBV7-2,CASSATAGQETQYF,TGTGCCAGCAGCGCCACAGCGGGACAAGAGACCCAGTACTTC
TRBJ2-4,TRBD2,few,TRBV7-8,CASSLEGGRTKNIQYF,TGTGCCAGCAGCTTAGAGGGCGGGAGAACCAAAAACATTCAGTACTTC
TRBJ2-5,-,-,TRBV4-3,CASSQAQGKETQYF,TGCGCCAGCAGCCAAGCCCAGGGAAAAGAGACCCAGTACTTC
TRBJ2-3,TRBD2,-,TRBV3-1/TRBV3-2,CASRGLAGGVDTQYF,TGTGCCAGCAGGGGACTAGCGGGAGGCGTAGATACGCAGTATTTT
TRBJ1-2,-,-,TRBV5-1,CASSLGDSGGGYTF,TGCGCCAGCAGCTTGGGGGACTCTGGCGGGGGCTACACCTTC
TRBJ2-5,TRBD2,-,TRBV5-1,CASSPGKRLAEETQYF,TGCGCCAGCAGCCCCGGCAAGAGACTAGCGGAAGAGACCCAGTACTTC
TRBJ2-7,TRBD2,-,TRBV6-2/TRBV6-3,CASSPRSGRSYEQYF,TGTGCCAGCAGTCCGCGTAGCGGGAGGTCCTACGAGCAGTACTTC
TRBJ2-2,TRBD2,-,TRBV9,CASSVGGLATGELFF,TGTGCCAGCAGCGTAGGAGGACTAGCGACCGGGGAGCTGTTTTTT
TRBJ1-4,-,once,TRBV10-3,CAISEDISNEKLFF,TGTGCCATCAGCGAGGACATCTCTAATGAAAAACTGTTTTTT
TRBJ1-2,TRBD1,-,TRBV11-1,CASSLDRGNYGYTF,TGTGCCAGCAGCTTGGACAGGGGAAACTATGGCTACACCTTC